This is a list of T cell receptor beta chains from one sample in a study of blood T cell repertoires in COVID-19. Sequencing was performed with immunoSEQ multiplex PCR; in TCRdb, only in-frame clones are kept and a portion is missing. The data show a few hundred thousand clones, about 89% seen once. Sequenced sample: peripheral blood. The receptors were sampled from a man aged 40-49 years who had recovered from COVID-19. CDR3s include the opening cysteine and the closing phenylalanine or tryptophan. The order of the fields is CDR3 protein, V gene, clone size, J gene, D gene. The D gene is left open where the match is weak. Not all rows give a size; the values are once, few, many and, for expanded clones, a class.

cdr3_aa: CASSPQGTGGYTF; v_call: TRBV6-5; clone_size: NA; j_call: TRBJ1-2; d_call: TRBD1
cdr3_aa: CASSLARTSGRYNEQFF; v_call: TRBV5-4; clone_size: NA; j_call: TRBJ2-1; d_call: TRBD2
cdr3_aa: CASSRARGPDTQYF; v_call: TRBV5-1; clone_size: NA; j_call: TRBJ2-3; d_call: NA
cdr3_aa: CASSTRERSVYEQYF; v_call: TRBV7-2; clone_size: NA; j_call: TRBJ2-7; d_call: NA
cdr3_aa: CASSYRGRGTEAFF; v_call: TRBV6-5; clone_size: NA; j_call: TRBJ1-1; d_call: NA
cdr3_aa: CASSPGQLSGNTIYF; v_call: TRBV18; clone_size: NA; j_call: TRBJ1-3; d_call: NA
cdr3_aa: CASSEGLAGSRKTQYF; v_call: TRBV2; clone_size: NA; j_call: TRBJ2-5; d_call: TRBD2
cdr3_aa: CASSFGQGTPLSGYTF; v_call: TRBV6-5; clone_size: NA; j_call: TRBJ1-2; d_call: TRBD1
cdr3_aa: CASSLGLAGGGEQYF; v_call: TRBV5-1; clone_size: NA; j_call: TRBJ2-7; d_call: TRBD2
cdr3_aa: CASSPLDRPYEQYF; v_call: TRBV7-6; clone_size: NA; j_call: TRBJ2-7; d_call: TRBD1
cdr3_aa: CASSESYGGYSNQPQHF; v_call: TRBV7-2; clone_size: NA; j_call: TRBJ1-5; d_call: NA
cdr3_aa: CASSQDWTGETDTQYF; v_call: TRBV4-2; clone_size: NA; j_call: TRBJ2-3; d_call: TRBD1
cdr3_aa: CASSEFGTGVTKNIQYF; v_call: TRBV25-1; clone_size: NA; j_call: TRBJ2-4; d_call: TRBD1
cdr3_aa: CASTSPAGVGIQYF; v_call: TRBV28; clone_size: NA; j_call: TRBJ2-4; d_call: NA
cdr3_aa: CASSRGQGTIMNTEAFF; v_call: TRBV19; clone_size: few; j_call: TRBJ1-1; d_call: TRBD1
cdr3_aa: CAISVPSSGGAPQYF; v_call: TRBV10-3; clone_size: NA; j_call: TRBJ2-7; d_call: TRBD2
cdr3_aa: CASSPLTGLASETQYF; v_call: TRBV11-2; clone_size: NA; j_call: TRBJ2-5; d_call: TRBD2
cdr3_aa: CASHGDTEAFF; v_call: TRBV5-1; clone_size: few; j_call: TRBJ1-1; d_call: NA
cdr3_aa: CAWSTATGLRVDEQYF; v_call: TRBV30; clone_size: once; j_call: TRBJ2-7; d_call: NA
cdr3_aa: CASSPLVAGGLYNEQFF; v_call: TRBV18; clone_size: NA; j_call: TRBJ2-1; d_call: TRBD2
cdr3_aa: CASSLGRGGHYEQYF; v_call: TRBV7-2; clone_size: NA; j_call: TRBJ2-7; d_call: NA
cdr3_aa: CASRRGSMNTEAFF; v_call: TRBV6-5; clone_size: NA; j_call: TRBJ1-1; d_call: NA
cdr3_aa: CASSQEGTRADSSYEQYF; v_call: TRBV4-3; clone_size: NA; j_call: TRBJ2-7; d_call: NA
cdr3_aa: CASSLGQGDGGGYTF; v_call: TRBV6-5; clone_size: few; j_call: TRBJ1-2; d_call: TRBD1
cdr3_aa: CAWGPGAYEQYF; v_call: TRBV30; clone_size: NA; j_call: TRBJ2-7; d_call: NA
cdr3_aa: CATSGITSGTSYEQYF; v_call: TRBV24-1; clone_size: NA; j_call: TRBJ2-7; d_call: TRBD2
cdr3_aa: CASSLLGAETQYF; v_call: TRBV27; clone_size: NA; j_call: TRBJ2-5; d_call: NA
cdr3_aa: CSVVPGGTLAGRSTYEQYF; v_call: TRBV29-1; clone_size: NA; j_call: TRBJ2-7; d_call: TRBD2
cdr3_aa: CASRLGWRSNTIYF; v_call: TRBV5-5; clone_size: NA; j_call: TRBJ1-3; d_call: NA
cdr3_aa: CATTEGTKNIQYF; v_call: TRBV19; clone_size: NA; j_call: TRBJ2-4; d_call: NA
cdr3_aa: CASSVGLMGTEAFF; v_call: TRBV9; clone_size: few; j_call: TRBJ1-1; d_call: NA
cdr3_aa: CASSPERQNRGSNTIYF; v_call: TRBV7-9; clone_size: NA; j_call: TRBJ1-3; d_call: TRBD1
cdr3_aa: CAGDRGGTEAFF; v_call: TRBV7-9; clone_size: NA; j_call: TRBJ1-1; d_call: TRBD1
cdr3_aa: CASSFSGPEQYF; v_call: TRBV12-3/TRBV12-4; clone_size: NA; j_call: TRBJ2-7; d_call: NA
cdr3_aa: CASSLPLAGGRGETQYF; v_call: TRBV11-3; clone_size: NA; j_call: TRBJ2-5; d_call: TRBD2
cdr3_aa: CASRQGSSYNEQFF; v_call: TRBV7-6; clone_size: NA; j_call: TRBJ2-1; d_call: NA
cdr3_aa: CASSVGGSLNTEAFF; v_call: TRBV9; clone_size: NA; j_call: TRBJ1-1; d_call: NA
cdr3_aa: CASSEAGQLREKLFF; v_call: TRBV2; clone_size: few; j_call: TRBJ1-4; d_call: TRBD1
cdr3_aa: CASVGGGQETQYF; v_call: TRBV7-9; clone_size: NA; j_call: TRBJ2-5; d_call: TRBD2
cdr3_aa: CASSPKRGPHEQFF; v_call: TRBV18; clone_size: NA; j_call: TRBJ2-1; d_call: NA
cdr3_aa: CASSMGQSLSYEQYF; v_call: TRBV19; clone_size: NA; j_call: TRBJ2-7; d_call: NA
cdr3_aa: CSGQDGSSYNEQFF; v_call: TRBV29-1; clone_size: once; j_call: TRBJ2-1; d_call: NA
cdr3_aa: CASTWGEPYEQYF; v_call: TRBV5-1; clone_size: NA; j_call: TRBJ2-7; d_call: NA
cdr3_aa: CASSQARASAEAFF; v_call: TRBV23-1; clone_size: NA; j_call: TRBJ1-1; d_call: NA
cdr3_aa: CASSLDLAGVYNEQFF; v_call: TRBV11-2; clone_size: NA; j_call: TRBJ2-1; d_call: NA
cdr3_aa: CASKGLAGDPNTGELFF; v_call: TRBV9; clone_size: NA; j_call: TRBJ2-2; d_call: TRBD2
cdr3_aa: CASSIGDRGQETQYF; v_call: TRBV19; clone_size: NA; j_call: TRBJ2-5; d_call: TRBD1
cdr3_aa: CASSSNYNPPHSPLHF; v_call: TRBV27; clone_size: NA; j_call: TRBJ1-6; d_call: NA
cdr3_aa: CASSAVIRQETQYF; v_call: TRBV19; clone_size: NA; j_call: TRBJ2-5; d_call: NA
cdr3_aa: CASSAPTGVRNSPLHF; v_call: TRBV9; clone_size: NA; j_call: TRBJ1-6; d_call: TRBD1
cdr3_aa: CASSDDGFYGYTF; v_call: TRBV5-1; clone_size: NA; j_call: TRBJ1-2; d_call: NA
cdr3_aa: CASSPNWASSFEQYF; v_call: TRBV5-4; clone_size: NA; j_call: TRBJ2-7; d_call: NA
cdr3_aa: CASSYGQSTDTQYF; v_call: TRBV6-2/TRBV6-3; clone_size: NA; j_call: TRBJ2-3; d_call: NA